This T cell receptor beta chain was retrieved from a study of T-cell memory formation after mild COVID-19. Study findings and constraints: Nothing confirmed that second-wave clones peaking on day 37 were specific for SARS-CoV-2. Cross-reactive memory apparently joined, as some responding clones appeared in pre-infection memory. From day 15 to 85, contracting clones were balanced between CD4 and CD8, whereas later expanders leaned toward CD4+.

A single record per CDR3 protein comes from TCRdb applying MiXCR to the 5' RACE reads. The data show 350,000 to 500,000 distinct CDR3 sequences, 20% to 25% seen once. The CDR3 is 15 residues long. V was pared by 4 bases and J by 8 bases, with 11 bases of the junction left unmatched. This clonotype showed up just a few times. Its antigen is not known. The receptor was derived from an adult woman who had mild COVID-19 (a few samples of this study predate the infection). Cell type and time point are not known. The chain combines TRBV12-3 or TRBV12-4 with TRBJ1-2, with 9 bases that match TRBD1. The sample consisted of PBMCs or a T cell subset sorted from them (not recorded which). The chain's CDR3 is CASSSPGQGRGGYTF. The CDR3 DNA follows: TGTGCCAGCAGTTCCCCGGGACAGGGCAGGGGAGGCTACACCTTC.